Each of the 24 T cell receptor beta chains below was sequenced from the same sample in a study of T cells in Graves' hyperthyroidism and ophthalmopathy. RNA transcripts provided the source from which TCR beta CDR3 regions were amplified. The HTBI primer set drove a first-round RT-PCR of the TCR CDR3. TCRdb independently ran MiXCR on the multiplex PCR reads; one entry per CDR3 protein. The table lists some 300,000 distinct CDR3 sequences, roughly 15% of them singletons. Sequencing was done on a sample of blood. The receptors derive from a woman aged 25 to 39 with Graves' hyperthyroidism that later progressed to Graves' ophthalmopathy.

There are many counts of this clonotype. The chain couples TRBV7-9 to TRBJ1-2; D uncertain. CDR1 and CDR2 from the germline V gene are SEHNR and FQNEAQ (reference sequence). The CDR3 has 15 residues. V lost 1 base and J lost 4, with 13 bases in between. CDR3 protein: CASSLEDAAVYGYTF. CDR3 in DNA: TGTGCCAGCAGCTTAGAGGATGCCGCGGTCTATGGCTACACCTTC.

This chain connects TRBV19 to TRBJ1-5; a weak D match, TRBD1 (5 bases). The CDR3 has 15 amino acids. Germline-derived CDR1 and CDR2 are LNHDA and SQIVND (reference sequence). V dropped 3 bases and J dropped 4 bases, with 13 bases sitting between them. The CDR3 bases are TGTGCCAGTAGTATCAATGATGGGGGTAATCAGCCCCAGCATTTT. This encodes CASSINDGGNQPQHF.

With respect to this clonotype: Possible read error: a much larger clone is one base away. Given the absence of the conserved phenylalanine or tryptophan at the CDR3 end, a read error is likely. V and J are TRBV6-1 and TRBJ2-3, with 8 bases fitting TRBD1. Trimming at V came to 7 bases and at J to 1 base, leaving 7 bases not matched to a gene. Germline V gene data show CDR1 as MNHNS and CDR2 as SASEGT. The CDR3 contains 15 residues. Here the CDR3 reads CASNKDRGGTDTQYL. For the CDR3, the DNA is TGTGCCAGCAATAAAGACAGGGGCGGCACAGATACGCAGTATCTT.

The V call is TRBV9, the J call TRBJ1-2, with unresolved D. Germline V gives CDR1 SGDLS, CDR2 YYNGEE. The germline V and J ends were trimmed by 3 bases and 0 bases, with 12 bases remaining between them. This CDR3 comprises 15 residues. The CDR3 sequence: CASSAGPLTNYGYTF. Here the CDR3 DNA reads TGTGCCAGCAGCGCGGGCCCCTTAACTAACTATGGCTACACCTTC.

This chain connects TRBV4-3 to TRBJ1-2; no clear D gene. V was pared by 0 bases and J by 6 bases, with 5 bases between. CDR1 is LGHNA and CDR2 is YSLEER in the germline V gene. The CDR3 totals 12 residues. CDR3 amino acids: CASSQDGDGYTF. CDR3 sequence (DNA): TGCGCCAGCAGCCAAGACGGGGATGGCTACACCTTC.

The sample holds many counts of this clonotype. The chain carries TRBV9 and TRBJ2-3; the D is unclear. The length of the CDR3 is 16 residues. Germline V gene data show CDR1 as SGDLS and CDR2 as YYNGEE. V shed 2 bases and J shed 1 base, with 14 bases lying between them. The CDR3 region has the DNA TGTGCCAGCAGCGTTTCGGTCACTGTGGGCACAGATACGCAGTATTTT. Residues: CASSVSVTVGTDTQYF.

The rearrangement links TRBV24-1 to TRBJ2-5, with D perhaps given as TRBD1 or TRBD2 (7 bases each). There are 15 residues in the CDR3. Per germline, CDR1 KGHDR and CDR2 SFDVKD. The V gene lost 4 bases and the J gene lost 5 bases, with 16 bases spanning the gap. This chain's CDR3 is CATSDPRGGTETQYF. For the CDR3, the DNA is TGTGCCACCAGTGACCCCAGGGGGGGGACGGAGACCCAGTACTTC.

There are many counts of this clonotype. Here the CDR3 reads CASSTRTSGRAGEQYF. CDR3 DNA: TGTGCCAGCAGTACGAGGACTAGCGGGAGGGCCGGGGAGCAGTACTTC. This sequence joins TRBV28 and TRBJ2-7; TRBD2 aligns across 15 bases. The germline CDR1 and CDR2 sequences are MDHEN and SYDVKM. The CDR3 loop spans 16 amino acids. V trimming: 5 bases; J trimming: 7 bases; junction bases outside the gene matches: 9. Full variable domain (rest looked up from reference TRBV28 and TRBJ2-7): DVKVTQSSRYLVKRTGEKVFLECVQDMDHENMFWYRQDPGLGLRLIYFSYDVKMKEKGDIPEGYSVSREKKERFSLILESASTNQTSMYLCASSTRTSGRAGEQYFGPGTRLTVT.

This clonotype showed up many times. The rearrangement links TRBV6-1 to TRBJ1-2, with TRBD1 identical over 11 bases. Germline V gene data show CDR1 as MNHNS and CDR2 as SASEGT. There are 15 residues in the CDR3. V gave up 6 bases and J gave up 3 bases; unmatched junction bases: 6. In nucleotides, the CDR3 is TGTGCCAGCAGATTCCGGGACAGGGGGGACTATGGCTACACCTTC. Its protein is CASRFRDRGDYGYTF.

The gene calls are TRBV19 and TRBJ1-5, with D possibly matching TRBD1 (5 bases). CDR1 is LNHDA and CDR2 is SQIVND in the germline V gene (reference sequence). CDR3 length: 15 residues. V was trimmed by 5 bases and J by 6 bases, leaving 17 bases between them. The CDR3 is CASSQGLSSVQPQHF. CDR3 in DNA: TGTGCCAGTAGTCAGGGACTGAGCAGTGTTCAGCCCCAGCATTTT.

This clonotype has at least ten counts. The J gene is TRBJ1-1, the V gene TRBV24-1; D unresolved. This CDR3 region has 13 residues. Trimming took off 8 bases at V and 11 bases at J, with 20 bases between the two ends. Per germline, CDR1 KGHDR and CDR2 SFDVKD. The CDR3 here is CATTAGPGNVAFF. CDR3 DNA: TGTGCCACCACCGCTGGACCGGGGAACGTGGCTTTCTTT.

This clonotype has a count of ten or more. The gene calls are TRBV7-3 and TRBJ2-5, with 12 bases that match TRBD1. The CDR3 is 16 residues long. From germline, CDR1 is SGHTA and CDR2 FQGTGA. J lost 5 bases, V lost 5 bases, and 9 bases had no gene match. The CDR3 sequence is CASSPGTGGFGETQYF. CDR3 nucleotides: TGTGCCAGCAGCCCCGGGACAGGGGGCTTTGGGGAGACCCAGTACTTC. Combining the CDR3 with reference TRBV7-3 and TRBJ2-5 gives the whole variable domain GAGVSQTPSNKVTEKGKYVELRCDPISGHTALYWYRQSLGQGPEFLIYFQGTGAADDSGLPNDRFFAVRPEGSVSTLKIQRTERGDSAVYLCASSPGTGGFGETQYFGPGTRLLVL.

This clonotype appeared many times. The chain uses TRBV6-1 and TRBJ2-7; 10 bases match TRBD1. Germline V gives CDR1 MNHNS, CDR2 SASEGT. Trimming removed 7 bases from V and 6 bases from J; junction bases left unmatched: 12. The CDR3 length is 15 residues. This chain's CDR3 is CASKLLRDRGPEQYF. For the CDR3, the DNA is TGTGCCAGCAAACTCCTCCGGGACAGGGGCCCCGAGCAGTACTTC.

The rearrangement links TRBV30 to TRBJ1-6; maybe TRBD1 (5 bases). The CDR3 is made up of 12 amino acids. V lost 0 bases to trimming and J lost 12 bases, with 9 bases between them. Germline V gives CDR1 GTSNPN, CDR2 SVGIG (reference sequence). CDR3 region: CAWSVTGGPLHF. As DNA, the CDR3 is TGTGCCTGGAGTGTAACGGGGGGACCCCTCCACTTT.

In its sample, this clonotype was seen a few times. The rearrangement joins TRBV4-1 to TRBJ2-7; 9 bases line up with TRBD1. Per the germline V gene, CDR1 is MGHRA and CDR2 is YSYEKL. This CDR3 region has 16 residues. V shed 1 base and J 1 base; nucleotides not matched to a gene: 5. The CDR3 loop reads CASSQVWTGVSYEQYF. Here the CDR3 DNA reads TGCGCCAGCAGCCAAGTCTGGACAGGGGTATCCTACGAGCAGTACTTC.

This clonotype was detected many times. The J gene is TRBJ1-5, the V gene TRBV18, with D unresolved. Trimming shortened V by 0 bases and J by 0 bases, and 9 bases separated the two germline ends. CDR1 and CDR2 (germline): KGHSH, LQKENI. The CDR3 spans 16 residues. Written as DNA, the CDR3 is TGTGCCAGCTCACCACCAGGGCGTAATAGCAATCAGCCCCAGCATTTT. Translation: CASSPPGRNSNQPQHF.

At least ten counts were recorded for this clonotype. In DNA form, the CDR3 reads TGTGCCAGCAGTTACTCTTCGGGGGGTGGCGAAAAACTGTTTTTT. It is translated as CASSYSSGGGEKLFF. The V call is TRBV6-5, the J call TRBJ1-4, with D possibly being TRBD1 (5 bases). The V end lost 0 bases, the J end lost 8 bases, and 13 bases lay between the germline ends. CDR3 length: 15 amino acids. Looked up from germline, CDR1 is MNHEY and CDR2 is SVGAGI.

This clonotype has ten or more counts. V is TRBV12-3 or TRBV12-4 and J is TRBJ1-5, with D tentatively TRBD1 (5 bases). V lost 2 bases and J lost 0, with 11 bases in between. This CDR3 region has 16 residues. As DNA, the CDR3 is TGTGCCAGCAGTTTATTACGGGGACTTAGCAATCAGCCCCAGCATTTT. It yields the protein CASSLLRGLSNQPQHF.

Ten or more counts support this clonotype. The genes are TRBV4-2 and TRBJ2-7; the D is unclear. V was clipped by 0 bases and J by 2 bases, with 14 bases between them. CDR1 is LGHNA, CDR2 YNFKEQ, per germline. This CDR3 comprises 16 residues. This chain's CDR3 is CASSQDNPAVTYEQYF. Written as DNA, the CDR3 is TGTGCCAGCAGCCAAGATAATCCAGCAGTGACCTACGAGCAGTACTTC.

Many counts were recorded for this clonotype. This rearrangement joins TRBV28 to TRBJ1-5; possible D gene TRBD1, 6 bases. The V gene lost 6 bases and the J gene lost 2 bases, with 14 bases spanning the gap. The CDR3 runs to 15 residues. The germline V gene has CDR1 MDHEN and CDR2 SYDVKM. In nucleotides, the CDR3 is TGTGCCAGCAGGAAACAGGGTGGGGGCAATCAGCCCCAGCATTTT. The encoded protein is CASRKQGGGNQPQHF.

This clonotype came up many times. V is TRBV28 and J is TRBJ1-2, with TRBD1 identical over 7 bases. In germline, CDR1 is MDHEN, CDR2 SYDVKM. This CDR3 has 14 amino acids. The V gene end was trimmed by 6 bases and the J gene end by 9 bases; junction bases not matched to a gene: 13. The CDR3 coding sequence is TGTGCCAGCAGCCCCGGACAGGCTTCACACAGCTACACCTTC. Translated: CASSPGQASHSYTF.

Details on this clonotype: This could be a read error, since a much larger clone is one nucleotide away. The chain combines TRBV7-9 with TRBJ2-1; D might be TRBD2 (5 bases). CDR1 and CDR2 (germline): SEHNR, FQNEAQ (reference sequence). This CDR3 contains 11 residues. Trimming stripped 5 bases from V and 9 bases from J, with 8 bases between. The CDR3 protein is CASSAEGEQFF. Written as DNA, the CDR3 is TGTGCCAGCAGCGCCGAGGGTGAGCAGTTCTTC.

This clonotype was counted at least ten times. The J gene is TRBJ1-6, the V gene TRBV30; D is unclear. Trimming removed 6 bases at V and 9 bases at J, with 18 bases between. Germline V gene sequence: CDR1 GTSNPN, CDR2 SVGIG (reference sequence). The length of the CDR3 is 14 residues. Here the CDR3 reads CACQDLSRSSPLHF. The DNA for the CDR3 is TGTGCCTGCCAGGACCTCAGTCGATCTTCACCCCTCCACTTT.

This clonotype has at least ten counts. The V and J genes are TRBV7-2 and TRBJ2-5; the D is unclear. Germline values: CDR1 SGHTA, CDR2 FQGNSA. V lost 2 bases and J 0 bases, leaving 1 base between the germline ends. The CDR3 contains 12 residues. Here the CDR3 reads CASSLYQETQYF. The CDR3 nucleotides are TGTGCCAGCAGCTTATACCAAGAGACCCAGTACTTC.